This is a list of T cell receptor beta chains from one sample in a study of T-cell reconstitution after alpha-beta-depleted transplantation in children. TCRdb reanalysed the PCR reads using MiXCR and keeps one entry per CDR3 protein. This table has 420,000 or so distinct CDR3 sequences, roughly 11% appearing once. The sequences come from PBMCs from the stem cell graft donor, collected from the stem cell graft. The receptors come from a human donor who donated a stem cell graft to a child with acute myeloid leukemia. The CDR3 runs from the conserved cysteine through the conserved F or W. D genes are given only for firm matches. Not every row has a clone size; where given, it reads once, few, many or a size class.

j_call clone_size v_call d_call cdr3_aa cdr3_nt
TRBJ1-1 - TRBV20-1 TRBD1 CSSRQGAGNTEAFF TGCAGTTCGCGACAGGGGGCAGGGAACACTGAAGCTTTCTTT
TRBJ2-7 - TRBV7-6 TRBD2 CASSLGAGGPYEQYF TGTGCCAGCAGCTTAGGTGCGGGAGGTCCCTACGAGCAGTACTTC
TRBJ1-5 many TRBV19 - CASREGVVSNQPQHF TGTGCCAGTAGAGAAGGGGTAGTTAGCAATCAGCCCCAGCATTTT
TRBJ2-3 many TRBV20-1 TRBD2 CSARDWLAGATDTQYF TGCAGTGCTAGAGATTGGCTAGCGGGGGCCACAGATACGCAGTATTTT
TRBJ1-4 many TRBV5-1 - CASSRGVTNEKLFF TGCGCCAGCAGCCGGGGCGTCACTAATGAAAAACTGTTTTTT
TRBJ2-3 many TRBV5-1 TRBD2 CASSATLAGGGDTQYF TGCGCCAGCAGCGCCACACTAGCGGGGGGAGGAGATACGCAGTATTTT
TRBJ2-7 few TRBV5-1 TRBD1 CASSLTGTEIYEQYF TGCGCCAGCAGCCTTACCGGGACAGAGATCTACGAGCAGTACTTC
TRBJ2-2 few TRBV7-6 - CASSLESTGELFF TGTGCCAGCAGCTTAGAATCTACCGGGGAGCTGTTTTTT
TRBJ1-1 - TRBV7-6 - CASSLASATGWTEAFF TGTGCCAGCAGCTTAGCGTCGGCAACAGGATGGACTGAAGCTTTCTTT
TRBJ1-1 once TRBV10-3 - CAISLTGLWSNTEAFF TGTGCCATCAGCTTGACGGGGCTCTGGTCGAACACTGAAGCTTTCTTT
TRBJ2-7 few TRBV20-1 TRBD2 CSARDLGLAGGPGSAEQYF TGCAGTGCTAGAGATTTAGGCCTAGCGGGAGGGCCCGGTTCTGCCGAGCAGTACTTC
TRBJ1-5 - TRBV20-1 TRBD1 CSATIQGARGNQPQHF TGCAGTGCAACCATACAGGGGGCGCGGGGCAATCAGCCCCAGCATTTT
TRBJ2-7 - TRBV20-1 TRBD2 CSADERGSYEQYF TGCAGTGCCGACGAGCGGGGCTCCTACGAGCAGTACTTC
TRBJ2-7 - TRBV18 TRBD1 CASSLADRVGPYEQYF TGTGCCAGCTCACTAGCTGACAGGGTGGGCCCCTACGAGCAGTACTTC
TRBJ2-1 few TRBV29-1 - CSVVQGGYNEQFF TGCAGCGTTGTCCAGGGGGGCTACAATGAGCAGTTCTTC
TRBJ1-1 - TRBV12-3/TRBV12-4 TRBD1 CASSSQGGATEAFF TGTGCCAGCAGTTCCCAGGGGGGGGCCACTGAAGCTTTCTTT
TRBJ2-2 - TRBV9 TRBD2 CASSVGGLAVTGELFF TGTGCCAGCAGCGTAGGTGGACTAGCGGTCACCGGGGAGCTGTTTTTT
TRBJ2-1 once TRBV5-1 - CASSLAVAGYNEQFF TGCGCCAGCAGCTTGGCCGTGGCTGGCTACAATGAGCAGTTCTTC
TRBJ2-1 few TRBV29-1 - CSVESRRGARYNEQFF TGCAGCGTTGAGTCTAGGCGGGGTGCTCGCTACAATGAGCAGTTCTTC
TRBJ2-7 few TRBV14 - CASSQDEGRSYEQYF TGTGCCAGCAGCCAAGACGAGGGGCGCAGCTACGAGCAGTACTTC
TRBJ1-3 few TRBV5-1 - CASREYRDTYSGNTIYF TGCGCCAGCAGGGAATACCGGGACACCTACTCTGGAAACACCATATATTTT
TRBJ1-2 few TRBV20-1 TRBD1 CSARQKGTGGGYTF TGCAGTGCTAGACAGAAAGGGACAGGCGGTGGCTACACCTTC
TRBJ1-4 few TRBV29-1 TRBD1 CSTRDRAEKLFF TGCAGCACCCGGGACAGAGCCGAAAAACTGTTTTTT
TRBJ2-7 - TRBV6-2/TRBV6-3 TRBD2 CASTPLPAVAGGDYEQYF TGTGCCAGCACTCCTCTCCCGGCCGTAGCGGGAGGGGACTACGAGCAGTACTTC
TRBJ2-5 few TRBV3-1 - CASSQSTLETQYF TGTGCCAGCAGCCAAAGTACCTTAGAGACCCAGTACTTC
TRBJ2-1 few TRBV3-1 - CASSQDPGLNNEQFF TGTGCCAGCAGCCAAGATCCGGGGCTAAACAATGAGCAGTTCTTC
TRBJ2-1 few TRBV5-1 - CASSLGESRTYNEQFF TGCGCCAGCAGCTTGGGAGAGTCTCGAACCTACAATGAGCAGTTCTTC
TRBJ1-2 few TRBV29-1 - CSVEQLSYGYTF TGCAGCGTTGAACAACTGAGCTATGGCTACACCTTC
TRBJ2-2 few TRBV7-3 - CASSLSLAAGELFF TGTGCCAGCAGCTTATCATTAGCAGCCGGGGAGCTGTTTTTT
TRBJ1-1 - TRBV7-2 - CASSLSGAGSTEAFF TGTGCCAGCAGCTTATCCGGGGCAGGGAGCACTGAAGCTTTCTTT
TRBJ1-2 - TRBV4-3 TRBD1 CASSQSIARGQSGYTF TGCGCCAGCAGCCAAAGCATCGCCAGGGGGCAGAGTGGCTACACCTTC
TRBJ1-1 many TRBV14 - CASSRRAGSTEAFF TGTGCCAGCAGCCGGCGAGCAGGGTCCACTGAAGCTTTCTTT
TRBJ2-5 few TRBV20-1 - CSEEYQETQYF TGCAGTGAAGAGTACCAAGAGACCCAGTACTTC
TRBJ2-2 many TRBV6-5 - CASSYSTWGTGELFF TGTGCCAGCAGTTACTCGACTTGGGGCACCGGGGAGCTGTTTTTT
TRBJ2-5 - TRBV5-1 - CASSLSGSNPSETQYF TGCGCCAGCAGCCTGTCCGGATCCAACCCCTCAGAGACCCAGTACTTC
TRBJ2-1 few TRBV5-1 - CASSTGSTDYNEQFF TGCGCCAGCAGCACCGGGTCCACCGACTACAATGAGCAGTTCTTC
TRBJ2-7 - TRBV20-1 TRBD2 CSALGLAGRYEQYF TGCAGTGCTCTGGGGCTAGCGGGGCGCTACGAGCAGTACTTC
TRBJ1-1 - TRBV20-1 - CSATSTSGGTEAFF TGCAGTGCTACCAGTACCTCTGGGGGGACTGAAGCTTTCTTT
TRBJ1-1 few TRBV20-1 - CSALSDTEAFF TGCAGTGCTCTCTCAGATACTGAAGCTTTCTTT
TRBJ2-2 few TRBV5-1 TRBD1 CASSSEPDRGELFF TGCGCCAGCAGCTCGGAACCGGACAGGGGGGAGCTGTTTTTT
TRBJ1-5 - TRBV10-3 - CAISVDNQPQHF TGTGCCATCAGTGTTGATAATCAGCCCCAGCATTTT
TRBJ1-4 - TRBV6-1 - CASSLLQGNNEKLFF TGTGCCAGCAGTCTGCTACAGGGAAACAATGAAAAACTGTTTTTT
TRBJ2-5 - TRBV27 - CASSFIARRGETQYF TGTGCCAGCAGTTTTATCGCCCGGCGAGGGGAGACCCAGTACTTC
TRBJ2-7 - TRBV12-3/TRBV12-4 - CASSPAAGGPYEQYF TGTGCCAGCAGCCCGGCCGCGGGCGGCCCCTACGAGCAGTACTTC
TRBJ2-1 - TRBV12-3/TRBV12-4 TRBD2 CASRKREYNEQFF TGTGCCAGCAGAAAGCGGGAGTACAATGAGCAGTTCTTC
TRBJ2-1 - TRBV12-3/TRBV12-4 - CASSLEPNEQFF TGTGCCAGCAGTTTGGAACCTAATGAGCAGTTCTTC
TRBJ2-7 few TRBV6-2/TRBV6-3 TRBD2 CASRGTSGRGYEQYF TGTGCCAGCAGGGGGACTAGCGGGAGAGGCTACGAGCAGTACTTC
TRBJ2-6 - TRBV5-1 TRBD1 CASRPTGTGANVLTF TGCGCCAGCAGACCGACAGGGACCGGGGCCAACGTCCTGACTTTC
TRBJ2-5 many TRBV7-2 TRBD2 CASSISGGAQTQYF TGTGCCAGCAGCATTAGCGGGGGGGCACAGACCCAGTACTTC
TRBJ1-1 many TRBV20-1 TRBD1 CSVSGGTGGGWFEAFF TGCAGTGTCTCCGGGGGGACAGGGGGTGGGTGGTTTGAAGCTTTCTTT
TRBJ2-1 - TRBV7-2 - CASRFGGLDDEQFF TGTGCCAGCAGATTTGGGGGTTTGGATGATGAGCAGTTCTTC
TRBJ2-5 few TRBV6-5 - CASSYPGGGLGETQYF TGTGCCAGCAGTTACCCAGGCGGGGGCTTAGGAGAGACCCAGTACTTC
TRBJ1-1 many TRBV5-1 - CASSVAGKGAFF TGCGCCAGCAGCGTGGCAGGGAAGGGAGCTTTCTTT
TRBJ2-6 few TRBV7-7 - CASSPLRVPGANVLTF TGTGCTAGCAGCCCCCTCAGGGTACCGGGGGCCAACGTCCTGACTTTC
TRBJ1-5 - TRBV9 - CASSPGGGFGNQPQHF TGTGCCAGCAGCCCAGGCGGGGGGTTTGGCAATCAGCCCCAGCATTTT
TRBJ2-7 - TRBV20-1 TRBD2 CSAQTGTRVYEQYF TGCAGTGCCCAAACCGGGACTAGAGTCTACGAGCAGTACTTC
TRBJ1-1 - TRBV6-1 TRBD1 CASSEQGDGTEAFF TGTGCCAGCAGTGAACAGGGGGATGGCACTGAAGCTTTCTTT